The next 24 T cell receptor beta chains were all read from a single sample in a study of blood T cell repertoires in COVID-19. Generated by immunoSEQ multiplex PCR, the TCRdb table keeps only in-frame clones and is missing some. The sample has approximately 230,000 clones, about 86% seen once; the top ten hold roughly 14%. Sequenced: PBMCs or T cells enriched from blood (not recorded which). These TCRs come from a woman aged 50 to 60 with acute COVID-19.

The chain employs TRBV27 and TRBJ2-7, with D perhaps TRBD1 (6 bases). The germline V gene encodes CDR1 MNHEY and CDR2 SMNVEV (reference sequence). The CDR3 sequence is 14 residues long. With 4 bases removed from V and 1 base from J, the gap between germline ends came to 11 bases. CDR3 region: CASSSRQESYEQYF. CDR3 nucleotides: TGTGCCAGCAGTTCTCGACAGGAATCCTACGAGCAGTACTTC.

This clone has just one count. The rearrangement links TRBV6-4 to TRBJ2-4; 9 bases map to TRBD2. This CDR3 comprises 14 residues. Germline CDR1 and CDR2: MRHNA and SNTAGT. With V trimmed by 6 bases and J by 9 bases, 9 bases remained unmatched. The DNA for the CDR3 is TGTGCCAGCAGACACTCTAGCGGGAAAGTCATTCAGTACTTC. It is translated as CASRHSSGKVIQYF.

This CDR3 reads CASSEATGTSGIHFEQYF. CDR3 sequence (DNA): TGTGCCAGCAGTGAAGCCACCGGGACTAGCGGGATTCACTTCGAGCAGTACTTC. The V gene is TRBV2, the J gene TRBJ2-7; TRBD2 matches at 13 bases. With 0 bases clipped from V and 6 bases from J, the junction kept 11 bases outside the gene matches. The CDR3 runs 18 residues. The germline V gene has CDR1 SNHLY and CDR2 FYNNEI.

The CDR3 here is CASSFITGKNEQYF. CDR3 DNA: TGTGCCAGCAGTTTCATTACAGGGAAGAACGAGCAGTACTTC. The chain employs TRBV28 and TRBJ2-7; a possible D gene is TRBD1 (6 bases). V shed 3 bases and J shed 5 bases, with 14 bases lying between them. In germline, CDR1 is MDHEN, CDR2 SYDVKM. This CDR3 comprises 14 residues.

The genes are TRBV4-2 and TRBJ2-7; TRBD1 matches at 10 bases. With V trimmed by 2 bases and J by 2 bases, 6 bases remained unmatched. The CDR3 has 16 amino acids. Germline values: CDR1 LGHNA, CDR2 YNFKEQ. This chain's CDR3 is CASSQRSGTGAYEQYF. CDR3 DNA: TGTGCCAGCAGCCAAAGGAGCGGGACAGGGGCCTACGAGCAGTACTTC.

The chain's CDR3 is CASSSRRTSGSSYNEQFF. The CDR3 DNA follows: TGTGCCAGCAGCTCCCGTCGGACTAGCGGGAGCTCCTACAATGAGCAGTTCTTC. The chain joins TRBV5-4 to TRBJ2-1; TRBD2 matches 13 bases. The V gene's germline CDR1 is SGHNT and CDR2 YYREEE (reference sequence). CDR3 length: 18 amino acids. Trimming took 3 bases from V and 0 from J; bases not matched to a gene: 6.

The CDR3 nucleotides are TGTGCCAGTAGTCTCACGGGACAGGCGATTATCTATGGCTACACCTTC. It codes for CASSLTGQAIIYGYTF. The chain employs TRBV19 and TRBJ1-2; 8 bases map to TRBD1. Looked up from germline, CDR1 is LNHDA and CDR2 is SQIVND (reference sequence). V was pared by 5 bases and J by 4 bases, with 12 bases of the junction left unmatched. The CDR3 extends over 16 amino acids.

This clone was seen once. The CDR3 coding sequence is TGTGCCAGCAGACCATGGACACCCCTAGCCAAAAACATTCAGTACTTC. This codes for CASRPWTPLAKNIQYF. V gene TRBV28 combines with J gene TRBJ2-4, with D maybe TRBD1 (5 bases). The CDR3 covers 16 residues. The germline V gene encodes CDR1 MDHEN and CDR2 SYDVKM. Trimming took 6 bases from V and 0 from J, leaving 15 bases between them.

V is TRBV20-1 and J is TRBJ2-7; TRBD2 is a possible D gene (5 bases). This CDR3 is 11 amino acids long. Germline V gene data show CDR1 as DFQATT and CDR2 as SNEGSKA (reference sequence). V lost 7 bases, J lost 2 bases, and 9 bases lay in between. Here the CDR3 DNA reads TGCAGTGGGACTCTTACCTACGAGCAGTACTTC. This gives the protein CSGTLTYEQYF.

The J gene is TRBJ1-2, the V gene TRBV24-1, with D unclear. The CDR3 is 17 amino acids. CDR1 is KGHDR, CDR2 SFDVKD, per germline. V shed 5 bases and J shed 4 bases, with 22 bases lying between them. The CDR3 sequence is CATSASWTSSGAYGYTF. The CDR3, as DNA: TGTGCCACCAGTGCATCATGGACGAGCAGCGGAGCCTATGGCTACACCTTC.

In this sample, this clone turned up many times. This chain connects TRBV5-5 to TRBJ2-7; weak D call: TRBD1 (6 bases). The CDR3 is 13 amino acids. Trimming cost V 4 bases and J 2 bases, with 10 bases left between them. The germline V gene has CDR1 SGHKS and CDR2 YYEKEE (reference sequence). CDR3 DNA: TGTGCCAGCAGCCAGGCAGGGGCCTACGAGCAGTACTTC. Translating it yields CASSQAGAYEQYF.

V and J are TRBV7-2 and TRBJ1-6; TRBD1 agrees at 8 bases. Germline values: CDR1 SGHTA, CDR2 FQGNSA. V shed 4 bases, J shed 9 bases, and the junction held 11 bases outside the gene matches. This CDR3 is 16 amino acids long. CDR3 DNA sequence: TGTGCCAGCAGCTCCCGAGCGGGACAGGAGGGTTCACCCCTCCACTTT. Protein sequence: CASSSRAGQEGSPLHF.

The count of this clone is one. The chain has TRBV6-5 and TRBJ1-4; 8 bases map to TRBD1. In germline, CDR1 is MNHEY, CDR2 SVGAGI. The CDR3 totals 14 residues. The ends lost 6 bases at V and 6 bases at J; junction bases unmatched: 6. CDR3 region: CASSPGGSDEKLFF. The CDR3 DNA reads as TGTGCCAGCAGCCCAGGGGGCAGTGATGAAAAACTGTTTTTT.

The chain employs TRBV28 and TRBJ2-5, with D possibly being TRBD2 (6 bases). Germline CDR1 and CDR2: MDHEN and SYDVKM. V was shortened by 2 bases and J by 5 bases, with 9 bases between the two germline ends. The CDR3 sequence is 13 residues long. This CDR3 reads CASSLGGSETQYF. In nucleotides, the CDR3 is TGTGCCAGCAGTTTAGGGGGGTCGGAGACCCAGTACTTC. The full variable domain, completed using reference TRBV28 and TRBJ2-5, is DVKVTQSSRYLVKRTGEKVFLECVQDMDHENMFWYRQDPGLGLRLIYFSYDVKMKEKGDIPEGYSVSREKKERFSLILESASTNQTSMYLCASSLGGSETQYFGPGTRLLVL.

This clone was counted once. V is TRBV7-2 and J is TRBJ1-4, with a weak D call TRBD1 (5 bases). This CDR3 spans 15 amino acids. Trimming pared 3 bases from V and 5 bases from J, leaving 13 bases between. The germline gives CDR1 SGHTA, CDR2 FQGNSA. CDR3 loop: CASSFSGLLNEKLFF. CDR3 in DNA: TGTGCCAGCAGCTTCTCGGGACTTCTAAATGAAAAACTGTTTTTT.

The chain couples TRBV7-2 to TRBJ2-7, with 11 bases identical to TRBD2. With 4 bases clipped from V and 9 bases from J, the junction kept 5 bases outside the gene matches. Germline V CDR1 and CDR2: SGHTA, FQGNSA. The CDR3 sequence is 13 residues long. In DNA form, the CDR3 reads TGTGCCAGCAGCTCACCGGGACTAGCGGCGCAGTACTTC. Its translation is CASSSPGLAAQYF.

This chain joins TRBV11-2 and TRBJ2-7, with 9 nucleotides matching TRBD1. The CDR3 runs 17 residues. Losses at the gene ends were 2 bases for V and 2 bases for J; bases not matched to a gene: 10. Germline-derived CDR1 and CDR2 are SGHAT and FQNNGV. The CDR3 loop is CASSLRPPGQGTYEQYF. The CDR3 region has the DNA TGTGCCAGCAGCTTAAGGCCCCCGGGACAGGGAACCTACGAGCAGTACTTC.

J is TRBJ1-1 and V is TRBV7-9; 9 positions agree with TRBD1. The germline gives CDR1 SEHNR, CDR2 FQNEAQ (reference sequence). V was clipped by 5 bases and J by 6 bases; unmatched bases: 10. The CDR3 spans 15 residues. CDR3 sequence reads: CASSTSQGAKSEAFF. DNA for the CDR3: TGTGCCAGCAGCACTTCACAGGGGGCCAAATCTGAAGCTTTCTTT.

The CDR3 nucleotides read TGTGCCTGGAGAGTCCCCGGGGCCTACGAGCAGTACTTC. Translating it yields CAWRVPGAYEQYF. The chain employs TRBV30 and TRBJ2-7; D possibly corresponds to TRBD2 (5 bases). Trimming took 3 bases from V and 2 from J, leaving 11 bases between them. The CDR3 sequence is 13 residues long. Germline assignment: CDR1 GTSNPN and CDR2 SVGIG (reference sequence).

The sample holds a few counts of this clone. The DNA of the CDR3 is TGTGCCAGCCTCGACAGTGGATGGTCCGGGGAGCTGTTTTTT. Amino acids: CASLDSGWSGELFF. This sequence joins TRBV6-5 and TRBJ2-2; D is perhaps TRBD1 (5 bases). CDR1 and CDR2 (germline): MNHEY, SVGAGI. This CDR3 contains 14 residues. V gave up 8 bases and J gave up 6 bases, with 16 bases separating them.

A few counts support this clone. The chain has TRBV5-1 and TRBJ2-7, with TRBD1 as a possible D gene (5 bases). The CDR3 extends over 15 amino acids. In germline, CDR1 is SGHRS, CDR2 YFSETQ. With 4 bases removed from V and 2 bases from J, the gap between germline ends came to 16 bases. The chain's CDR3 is CASSHLGQVPYEQYF. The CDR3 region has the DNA TGCGCCAGCAGCCATCTGGGGCAGGTTCCCTACGAGCAGTACTTC.

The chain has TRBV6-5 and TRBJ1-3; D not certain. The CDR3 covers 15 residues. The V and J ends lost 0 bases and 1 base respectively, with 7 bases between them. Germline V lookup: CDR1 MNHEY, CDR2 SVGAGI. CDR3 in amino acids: CASSYSGSSGNTIYF. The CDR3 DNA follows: TGTGCCAGCAGTTACTCGGGCAGTTCTGGAAACACCATATATTTT.

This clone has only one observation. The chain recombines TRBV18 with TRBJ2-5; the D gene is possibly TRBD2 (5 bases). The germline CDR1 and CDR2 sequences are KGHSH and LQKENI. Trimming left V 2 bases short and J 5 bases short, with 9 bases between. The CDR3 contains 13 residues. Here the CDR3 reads CASSPGELETQYF. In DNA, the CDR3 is TGTGCCAGCTCACCAGGGGAGTTGGAGACCCAGTACTTC.

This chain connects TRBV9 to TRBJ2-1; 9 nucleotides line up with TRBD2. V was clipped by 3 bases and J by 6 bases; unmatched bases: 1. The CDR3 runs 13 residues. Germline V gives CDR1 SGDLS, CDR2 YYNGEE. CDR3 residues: CASSGAGGNEQFF. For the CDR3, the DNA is TGTGCCAGCAGCGGAGCGGGGGGCAATGAGCAGTTCTTC.